The 18 T cell receptor beta chains presented below share a single source sample, sequenced in a study of OX40 agonist ivuxolimab in advanced cancers. The method was immunoSEQ multiplex PCR; TCRdb's version includes in-frame clones alone and lacks a portion of them. This table has roughly 25,000 clones, about 88% appearing once. This sample comprised CD4+ or CD8+ T cells sorted from blood, obtained in a trial of the OX40 agonist ivuxolimab. These receptors were collected from an adult with an advanced solid tumor such as melanoma, head and neck, liver or kidney cancer.

This clone occurred a few times. The chain carries TRBV6-4 and TRBJ2-2; 8 positions agree with TRBD2. The CDR3 spans 14 residues. Germline V gives CDR1 MRHNA, CDR2 SNTAGT. Unmatched junction bases numbered 0, after V lost 2 bases and J lost 4 bases. CDR3 residues: CASSDGTSTGELFF. The CDR3 nucleotides read TGTGCCAGCAGTGACGGGACTAGCACCGGGGAGCTGTTTTTT.

V is TRBV7-6 and J is TRBJ2-7; 8 nucleotides match TRBD2. Germline V gene sequence: CDR1 SGHVS, CDR2 FNYEAQ. The CDR3 has 15 residues. After removal of 1 base from V and 5 bases from J, the junction contained 7 bases not matched to a gene. The CDR3 reads CASSLGGNSGNEQYF. The CDR3 coding sequence is TGTGCCAGCAGCTTAGGTGGCAATAGCGGGAACGAGCAGTACTTC. The variable domain in full, completed from reference TRBV7-6 and TRBJ2-7, reads GAGVSQSPRYKVTKRGQDVALRCDPISGHVSLYWYRQALGQGPEFLTYFNYEAQQDKSGLPNDRFSAERPEGSISTLTIQRTEQRDSAMYRCASSLGGNSGNEQYFGPGTRLTVT.

This clone has a handful of counts. The chain uses TRBV18 and TRBJ1-1; tentatively, D is TRBD1 (5 bases). The CDR3 is made up of 14 amino acids. Per germline, CDR1 KGHSH and CDR2 LQKENI. The V gene lost 0 bases and the J gene lost 1 base, with 6 bases spanning the gap. The DNA for the CDR3 is TGTGCCAGCTCACCACCGACAGAGAACACTGAAGCTTTCTTT. Amino acids: CASSPPTENTEAFF.

This clone was seen more than once but under ten times. The chain links TRBV4-2 to TRBJ2-1; 10 bases are shared with TRBD2. Looked up from germline, CDR1 is LGHNA and CDR2 is YNFKEQ. CDR3 size: 16 residues. Trimming at V came to 0 bases and at J to 3 bases, leaving 2 bases not matched to a gene. CDR3 nucleotides: TGTGCCAGCAGCCAAGAAGCGGGGGGGCGCTACAATGAGCAGTTCTTC. The encoded protein is CASSQEAGGRYNEQFF.

The rearrangement uses TRBV7-6 and TRBJ2-2; perhaps TRBD1 as D (6 bases). The CDR3 contains 14 residues. V shed 7 bases and J shed 1 base, with 10 bases lying between them. Germline CDR1 is SGHVS and CDR2 is FNYEAQ. CDR3 coding DNA: TGTGCCAGCAAGATGGACAGGAACACCGGGGAGCTGTTTTTT. Its translation: CASKMDRNTGELFF.

As regards this clone: The sample contains more than one DNA sequence encoding this CDR3. The V and J genes are TRBV27 and TRBJ2-1; 7 bases are shared with TRBD1. The J segment lost 5 bases and the V segment lost 8 bases, leaving 3 bases of the junction unmatched. Per germline, CDR1 MNHEY and CDR2 SMNVEV (reference sequence). The CDR3 loop spans 12 amino acids. The CDR3 DNA reads as TGTGCCAGCGGGACAGAGAACAATGAGCAGTTCTTC. It codes for CASGTENNEQFF.

In its sample, this clone was seen once. V usage is TRBV28 and J usage is TRBJ1-1, with a possible D match to TRBD1 (5 bases). V was shortened by 6 bases and J by 0 bases, with 17 bases between the two germline ends. CDR1 and CDR2 from the germline V gene are MDHEN and SYDVKM. This CDR3 is built from 16 residues. CDR3 protein: CASSPSWTTLNTEAFF. Written as DNA, the CDR3 is TGTGCCAGCAGCCCTTCATGGACAACACTGAACACTGAAGCTTTCTTT.

The chain has TRBV28 and TRBJ1-1, with D maybe TRBD1 (5 bases). This CDR3 spans 14 amino acids. Germline assignment: CDR1 MDHEN and CDR2 SYDVKM. V gave up 5 bases and J gave up 1 base, with 11 bases separating them. CDR3 DNA sequence: TGTGCCAGCAGTCTCGGAGGGGCGAACACTGAAGCTTTCTTT. This gives the protein CASSLGGANTEAFF.

The chain carries TRBV27 and TRBJ1-4, with D perhaps TRBD1 (6 bases). The CDR3 has 16 amino acids. Per germline, CDR1 MNHEY and CDR2 SMNVEV (reference sequence). Between the trimmed V and J ends, which lost 1 base and 5 bases, there was a span of 14 bases. The CDR3 region is CASSLWGGLSNEKLFF. DNA for the CDR3: TGTGCCAGCAGTTTATGGGGGGGCCTTTCAAATGAAAAACTGTTTTTT.

The chain recombines TRBV5-4 with TRBJ1-1; D is unresolved. Germline-derived CDR1 and CDR2 are SGHNT and YYREEE (reference sequence). The V end lost 6 bases, the J end lost 7 bases, and 19 bases lay between the germline ends. The CDR3 runs 14 residues. In DNA, the CDR3 is TGTGCCAGCAAAGAGGATCCGACGGGGTTTGAAGCTTTCTTT. It codes for CASKEDPTGFEAFF. The full variable domain, with the rest looked up from reference TRBV5-4 and TRBJ1-1, is ETGVTQSPTHLIKTRGQQVTLRCSSQSGHNTVSWYQQALGQGPQFIFQYYREEENGRGNFPPRFSGLQFPNYSSELNVNALELDDSALYLCASKEDPTGFEAFFGQGTRLTVV.

This chain links TRBV27 with TRBJ2-6; no firm D call. The CDR3 spans 15 residues. V was shortened by 2 bases and J by 5 bases, with 10 bases between the two germline ends. CDR1 and CDR2 from the germline V gene are MNHEY and SMNVEV (reference sequence). CDR3 sequence reads: CASSLGLARANVLTF. The CDR3 coding sequence is TGTGCCAGCAGTTTAGGCCTGGCTAGGGCCAACGTCCTGACTTTC.

This clone has more than one count but fewer than ten. The V gene is TRBV6-5, the J gene TRBJ1-1; a weak D match, TRBD1 (5 bases). The length of the CDR3 is 15 residues. Trimming removed 6 bases from V and 5 bases from J, with 19 bases in between. CDR1 MNHEY and CDR2 SVGAGI come from the germline V gene. The CDR3 sequence: CASSTNGGEGTEAFF. The CDR3 region has the DNA TGTGCCAGCAGCACAAACGGGGGGGAAGGGACTGAAGCTTTCTTT.

This clone was counted a single time. The rearrangement uses TRBV4-2 and TRBJ2-7; TRBD2 matches at 8 bases. The germline V gene has CDR1 LGHNA and CDR2 YNFKEQ. The CDR3 covers 18 residues. The trim removed 1 base at V and 4 bases at J, leaving 15 bases unmatched. The CDR3 DNA is TGTGCCAGCAGCCAAGGGGCCGGTGGCGGGAGGAAAGCATACGAGCAGTACTTC. Protein product: CASSQGAGGGRKAYEQYF.

This sequence joins TRBV6-1 and TRBJ2-3, with D maybe TRBD1 (6 bases). The CDR3 is made up of 16 amino acids. From germline, CDR1 is MNHNS and CDR2 SASEGT. The V end lost 2 bases, the J end lost 2 bases, and 14 bases lay between the germline ends. CDR3 sequence: CASSELTGTTTDTQYF. The DNA for the CDR3 is TGTGCCAGCAGTGAACTGACGGGGACAACCACAGATACGCAGTATTTT.

With regard to this clone: In the same sample, other DNA sequences code for this CDR3. The genes are TRBV7-9 and TRBJ2-7; 7 nucleotides match TRBD1. The CDR3 length is 16 residues. Germline CDR1 is SEHNR and CDR2 is FQNEAQ (reference sequence). The J segment lost 0 bases and the V segment lost 7 bases, leaving 12 bases of the junction unmatched. The CDR3: CASTNTDRVPSYEQYF. CDR3 bases: TGTGCCAGCACCAATACCGACAGGGTGCCCTCCTACGAGCAGTACTTC.

This chain connects TRBV7-2 to TRBJ1-3; no clear D. This CDR3 has 15 amino acids. Trimming removed 3 bases at V and 0 bases at J, with 9 bases between. CDR1 is SGHTA and CDR2 is FQGNSA in the germline V gene. CDR3 nucleotide sequence: TGTGCCAGCAGCTTTGACCACAGCTCTGGAAACACCATATATTTT. Protein: CASSFDHSSGNTIYF.

The chain joins TRBV6-1 to TRBJ2-7; the match to TRBD1 covers 7 bases. The junction had 9 bases not matched to a gene; V was cut back by 2 bases and J by 5 bases. The CDR3 length is 15 residues. Germline values: CDR1 MNHNS, CDR2 SASEGT. The DNA for the CDR3 is TGTGCCAGCAGTGAAACAGGGGCTCCGGCGAACGAGCAGTACTTC. As protein: CASSETGAPANEQYF.

This chain links TRBV19 with TRBJ2-1; the match to TRBD1 covers 8 bases. Germline trimming cut 8 bases from V and 7 bases from J; bases unmatched to any gene: 10. The CDR3 is 14 residues long. CDR1 is LNHDA and CDR2 is SQIVND in the germline V gene (reference sequence). The CDR3 is CASGTGGLINEQFF. As DNA, the CDR3 is TGTGCCAGTGGTACAGGGGGGTTAATTAATGAGCAGTTCTTC.